The source of this T cell receptor (beta chain) is a study of Ad26.COV2.S vaccination and SARS-CoV-2 variants. The assay was immunoSEQ multiplex PCR, and TCRdb's table has in-frame clones only and misses some. This sample carries around 340,000 clones, about 88% of them seen once, and the ten largest clones take roughly 6%. The V gene lost 3 bases and the J gene lost 1 base, with 13 bases spanning the gap. The CDR3 contains 14 residues. Germline CDR1 DFQATT, CDR2 SNEGSKA (reference sequence). Treatment reported: some 19 received Ad26.COV2.S at low or high dose, single or two shots; about 5 received placebo; per-sample allocation not given. The samples were gathered on day 63 after the first injection of vaccine or placebo.

This sample comprised peripheral blood, obtained in a trial of Ad26.COV2.S vaccine versus placebo. The genes are TRBV20-1 and TRBJ2-7; TRBD2 is a possible D gene (6 bases). The sequence derives from a person aged 18 to 65 who received the Ad26.COV2.S COVID-19 vaccine or a placebo. The CDR3 spells CSASFRAGSYEQYF. CDR3 DNA: TGCAGTGCTAGTTTTAGGGCGGGATCCTACGAGCAGTACTTC.